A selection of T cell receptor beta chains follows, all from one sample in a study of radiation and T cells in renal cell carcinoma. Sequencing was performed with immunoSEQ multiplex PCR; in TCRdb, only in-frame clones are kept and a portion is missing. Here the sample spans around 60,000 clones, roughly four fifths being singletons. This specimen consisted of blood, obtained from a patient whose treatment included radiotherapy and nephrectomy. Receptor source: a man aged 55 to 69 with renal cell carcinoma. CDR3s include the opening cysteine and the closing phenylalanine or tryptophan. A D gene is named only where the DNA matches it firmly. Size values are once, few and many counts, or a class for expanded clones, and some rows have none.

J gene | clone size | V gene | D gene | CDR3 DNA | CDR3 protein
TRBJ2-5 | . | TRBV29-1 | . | TGCAGCGTTGGGGGCTTGCGGCAGCAAGAGACCCAGTACTTC | CSVGGLRQQETQYF
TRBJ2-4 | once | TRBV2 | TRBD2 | TGTGCCAGCAGTGAAGAACTAGCGGGCCTAGCCAAAAACATTCAGTACTTC | CASSEELAGLAKNIQYF
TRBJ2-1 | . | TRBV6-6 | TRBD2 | TGTGCCAGCAGTTACTTCGGACTAGCGGAGCAGTTCTTC | CASSYFGLAEQFF
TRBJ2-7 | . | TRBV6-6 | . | TGTGCCTGTCCTAGGCCTCACTACGAGCAGTACTTC | CACPRPHYEQYF
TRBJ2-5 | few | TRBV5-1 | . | TGCGCCAGCAGCCCTCGGGGAGCGGTTCAAGAGACCCAGTACTTC | CASSPRGAVQETQYF
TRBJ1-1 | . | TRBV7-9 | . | TGTGCCAGCAGCTTAGCGGTCGGGTGGACTGAAGCTTTCTTT | CASSLAVGWTEAFF
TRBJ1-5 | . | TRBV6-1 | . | TGTGCCAGCATTTATAGTCAGCCCCAGCATTTT | CASIYSQPQHF
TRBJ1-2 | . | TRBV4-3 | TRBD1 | TGCGCCAGCAGCCAAGATCCGGGGACAGGGGATGGCTACACCTTC | CASSQDPGTGDGYTF
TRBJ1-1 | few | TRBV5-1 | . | TGCGCCAGCAGCCCTCGGGAGGGTGGGAACACTGAAGCTTTCTTT | CASSPREGGNTEAFF
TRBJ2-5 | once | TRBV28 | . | TGTGCCAGCAGGGTTGGCGGAGAGACCCAGTACTTC | CASRVGGETQYF
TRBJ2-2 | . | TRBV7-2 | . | TGTGCCAGCAGCCTTCGTTACAACACCGGGGAGCTGTTTTTT | CASSLRYNTGELFF
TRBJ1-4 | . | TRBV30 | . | TGTGCCTGGAGTTTCGGAGGAGAAGGAGAAAAACTGTTTTTT | CAWSFGGEGEKLFF
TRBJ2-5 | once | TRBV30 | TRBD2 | TGTGCCTGGAGTGCGAGCGGGGGGGTGGAAGAGACCCAGTACTTC | CAWSASGGVEETQYF
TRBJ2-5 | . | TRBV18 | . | TGTGCCAGCTCACAGCCGTATCCCAGTCTCCAAGAGACCCAGTACTTC | CASSQPYPSLQETQYF